The 27 T cell receptor beta chains presented below share a single source sample, sequenced in a study of spatial heterogeneity in lung cancer. Regarding the study as a whole: Expanded intratumoral alpha and beta TCR counts tracked tumor mutation counts.

Each CDR3 protein gets one entry after TCRdb re-called the 5' RACE reads with MiXCR. The sample shows 2,000 to 2,500 distinct CDR3 sequences, around a third of them seen only once. The time point denotes: sample taken at primary tumor resection. The antigens these receptors bind are not known. The specimen was lung tumor tissue, collected at surgery. All receptors come from a male donor with early-stage non-small cell lung cancer.

Relative to its sample, this clonotype is large (0.1 to 1%). This beta chain represents an off-target read in a library built for alpha chains; its size is of limited meaning. The chain employs TRBV18 and TRBJ2-2; tentative D call: TRBD1 (6 bases). This CDR3 comprises 16 residues. Germline CDR1 reads KGHSH; CDR2 reads LQKENI. V lost 0 bases to trimming and J lost 2 bases, with 10 bases between them. The CDR3 bases are TGTGCCAGCTCACCACCGAGGACAGCCAACACCGGGGAGCTGTTTTTT. Its protein is CASSPPRTANTGELFF.

In the case of this clonotype: Because this beta chain is a stray read in a library intended to capture alpha chains, its abundance should not be given much weight. The chain employs TRBV7-2 and TRBJ2-3; D is unclear. Germline V gene sequence: CDR1 SGHTA, CDR2 FQGNSA. The CDR3 runs 14 residues. With 4 bases removed from V and 5 bases from J, the gap between germline ends came to 13 bases. The CDR3 bases are TGTGCCAGCAGCTCGAGAAGGCTGGAAGATACGCAGTATTTT. This translates into CASSSRRLEDTQYF.

In this sample, this clonotype is medium-sized. The library was designed around alpha chains, so this beta chain is a stray read whose abundance carries little weight. The rearrangement links TRBV28 to TRBJ1-1, with 8 bases identical to TRBD1. Germline CDR1 reads MDHEN; CDR2 reads SYDVKM. V lost 6 bases, J lost 0 bases, and 9 bases stayed unmatched. CDR3 length: 16 amino acids. For the CDR3, the DNA is TGTGCCAGCAGCCCTGACAGGGGATTAATGAACACTGAAGCTTTCTTT. Protein: CASSPDRGLMNTEAFF.

This clonotype has at least ten counts. This beta chain is a stray sequence in a library constructed for alpha chains; its clone size is not meaningful. The rearrangement uses TRBV7-2 and TRBJ2-3; D possibly corresponds to TRBD1 (6 bases). Germline V gene data show CDR1 as SGHTA and CDR2 as FQGNSA. Trimming stripped 5 bases from V and 6 bases from J, with 15 bases between. The CDR3 covers 14 residues. The CDR3 DNA reads TGTGCCAGCAGCCTCCGACAGGCCTGGGATACGCAGTATTTT. Translated, it gives CASSLRQAWDTQYF.

In the case of this clonotype: The library was built for alpha chains, so this beta chain is an off-target read and its size means little. This chain joins TRBV6-2 or TRBV6-3 and TRBJ2-1; 9 bases match TRBD2. The junction had 9 bases not matched to a gene; V was cut back by 5 bases and J by 7 bases. CDR3 length: 15 residues. The germline V gene has CDR1 MNHEY and CDR2 SVGEGT. The CDR3 sequence is CASSPIRGGANEQFF. CDR3 in DNA: TGTGCCAGCAGTCCTATCCGCGGGGGGGCAAATGAGCAGTTCTTC.

Turning to this clonotype: The library was prepared for alpha chains; this beta chain is a stray read, so its frequency means little. V is TRBV6-6 and J is TRBJ2-7; D is tentatively TRBD1 or TRBD2 (5 bases each). Germline values: CDR1 MNHNY, CDR2 SVGAGI (reference sequence). The CDR3 has 13 amino acids. Trimming left V 5 bases short and J 2 bases short, with 10 bases between. CDR3 residues: CASSAWGTYEQYF. The CDR3 DNA reads TGTGCCAGCAGTGCCTGGGGGACCTACGAGCAGTACTTC.

This clonotype was seen more than once but under ten times. In a library made to pick up alpha chains, this beta chain is a stray read with a size that means little. This sequence joins TRBV6-5 and TRBJ1-3, with D unresolved. Looked up from germline, CDR1 is MNHEY and CDR2 is SVGAGI. The CDR3 loop spans 14 amino acids. V lost 2 bases and J 1 base, leaving 6 bases between the germline ends. This CDR3 reads CASSYGESGNTIYF. The CDR3 nucleotides read TGTGCCAGCAGTTACGGGGAGTCTGGAAACACCATATATTTT.

In its sample, this clonotype ranks as large. This beta chain is off target for a library built for alpha chains, so its abundance means little. The chain joins TRBV7-9 to TRBJ2-1; 9 nucleotides match TRBD2. The junction had 9 bases not matched to a gene; V was cut back by 4 bases and J by 5 bases. Germline V CDR1 and CDR2: SEHNR, FQNEAQ (reference sequence). CDR3 size: 16 residues. The CDR3 bases are TGTGCCAGCAGCTCCCCGACTAGCGGAGCTCACAATGAGCAGTTCTTC. This codes for CASSSPTSGAHNEQFF.

This clonotype showed up just a few times. This beta chain lies outside the target of a library built for alpha chains; its clone size means little. V gene TRBV6-5 combines with J gene TRBJ2-5; no definite D call. Trimming stripped 2 bases from V and 2 bases from J, with 15 bases between. Germline values: CDR1 MNHEY, CDR2 SVGAGI. The CDR3 length is 16 residues. CDR3 coding DNA: TGTGCCAGCAGTTACGAGCTAGGACGGAGACAAGAGACCCAGTACTTC. Protein: CASSYELGRRQETQYF.

On this clonotype: For a library built for alpha chains, this beta chain is a stray read; little rests on its size. The chain joins TRBV5-1 to TRBJ2-7; 13 positions match TRBD2. Germline V gene sequence: CDR1 SGHRS, CDR2 YFSETQ. The CDR3 is made up of 15 amino acids. J was trimmed by 5 bases and V by 4 bases; bases with no gene match: 6. The CDR3 nucleotides are TGCGCCAGCAGCCGGGGACTAGCGGGACTCGACGAGCAGTACTTC. This encodes CASSRGLAGLDEQYF.

Regarding this clonotype: Because this beta chain is a stray read in a library intended to capture alpha chains, its abundance should not be given much weight. The chain combines TRBV12-3 or TRBV12-4 with TRBJ2-7; no firm D call. This CDR3 comprises 13 residues. With 2 bases removed from V and 2 bases from J, the gap between germline ends came to 7 bases. CDR3 sequence: CASSLNVPYEQYF. CDR3 bases: TGTGCCAGCAGTTTAAACGTTCCCTACGAGCAGTACTTC.

To note about this clonotype: This beta chain came through as a stray read in a library set up for alpha chains, and its size says little. The chain has TRBV12-3 or TRBV12-4 and TRBJ2-3; 11 nucleotides align to TRBD2. The length of the CDR3 is 16 residues. V shed 3 bases and J 3 bases; nucleotides not matched to a gene: 5. CDR3 residues: CASSLTSGMRTDTQYF. The CDR3 nucleotides read TGTGCCAGCAGTTTGACTAGCGGGATGAGGACAGATACGCAGTATTTT.

A single count supports this clonotype. With the library built for alpha chains, this beta chain is off target and its frequency is not meaningful. This sequence joins TRBV2 and TRBJ2-5; D unresolved. Trimming took 5 bases from V and 5 from J, leaving 6 bases between them. Looked up from germline, CDR1 is SNHLY and CDR2 is FYNNEI. This CDR3 is built from 11 residues. The CDR3 region is CASSYSETQYF. In DNA, the CDR3 is TGTGCCAGCAGTTATAGTGAGACCCAGTACTTC.

This clonotype rates as large. Since the library was made to target alpha chains, this beta chain is a stray read and its abundance is not meaningful. This chain joins TRBV7-2 and TRBJ2-3; TRBD2 is a possible D gene (6 bases). Trimming took off 5 bases at V and 2 bases at J, with 17 bases between the two ends. Germline CDR1 reads SGHTA; CDR2 reads FQGNSA. The CDR3 covers 16 residues. The CDR3 DNA is TGTGCCAGCAGCGTGCGGGGACGGTCCCACACAGATACGCAGTATTTT. Residues: CASSVRGRSHTDTQYF.

Remarks on this clonotype: The library was prepared for alpha chains; this beta chain is a stray read, so its frequency means little. The chain links TRBV6-2 or TRBV6-3 to TRBJ2-2; TRBD1 might be the D (5 bases). Trimming removed 5 bases at V and 2 bases at J, with 9 bases between. Germline lookup yields CDR1 MNHEY and CDR2 SVGEGT. This CDR3 is built from 14 residues. Here the CDR3 reads CASSIQGNTGELFF. CDR3 sequence (DNA): TGTGCCAGCAGTATCCAGGGTAACACCGGGGAGCTGTTTTTT.

As for this clonotype: Because the library targeted alpha chains, this beta chain is an off-target read whose size means little. V gene TRBV20-1 combines with J gene TRBJ1-2; D is unresolved. The CDR3 spans 13 residues. Deletions cut 6 bases from V and 8 bases from J, with 19 bases between. Germline CDR1 is DFQATT and CDR2 is SNEGSKA (reference sequence). The CDR3 sequence is CSALPDPSPGYTF. The CDR3 bases are TGCAGTGCCCTCCCGGACCCTTCGCCGGGCTACACCTTC.

With respect to this clonotype: Since the library was made to target alpha chains, this beta chain is a stray read and its abundance is not meaningful. This chain connects TRBV29-1 to TRBJ1-1; 9 bases fit TRBD1. Germline-derived CDR1 and CDR2 are SQVTM and ANQGSEA. This CDR3 contains 13 residues. The junction had 3 bases not matched to a gene; V was cut back by 6 bases and J by 1 base. The CDR3 region has the DNA TGCAGCGTGAGGGGACAGGGGAACACTGAAGCTTTCTTT. It specifies CSVRGQGNTEAFF. The variable domain in full, completed from reference TRBV29-1 and TRBJ1-1, reads SAVISQKPSRDICQRGTSLTIQCQVDSQVTMMFWYRQQPGQSLTLIATANQGSEATYESGFVIDKFPISRPNLTFSTLTVSNMSPEDSSIYLCSVRGQGNTEAFFGQGTRLTVV.

This clonotype is deemed medium-sized. As an off-target read in a library built for alpha chains, this beta chain has a frequency of little significance. V usage is TRBV5-1 and J usage is TRBJ2-1, with a possible D match to TRBD2 (6 bases). V was trimmed by 0 bases and J by 6 bases, leaving 13 bases between them. Germline V gives CDR1 SGHRS, CDR2 YFSETQ. The CDR3 is 15 residues long. CDR3 coding DNA: TGCGCCAGCAGCTTGGCCCTGACTAGTTCCAATGAGCAGTTCTTC. Its translation is CASSLALTSSNEQFF.

Notes on this clonotype: With the library built for alpha chains, this beta chain is off target and its frequency is not meaningful. V is TRBV28 and J is TRBJ2-1; 10 bases are a match to TRBD2. The CDR3 is made up of 14 amino acids. The ends lost 4 bases at V and 7 bases at J; junction bases unmatched: 4. Per the germline V gene, CDR1 is MDHEN and CDR2 is SYDVKM. DNA for the CDR3: TGTGCCAGCAGTTCTAGCGGGAGTCGGAATGAGCAGTTCTTC. Amino acids: CASSSSGSRNEQFF. Full variable domain (missing parts from reference TRBV28 and TRBJ2-1): DVKVTQSSRYLVKRTGEKVFLECVQDMDHENMFWYRQDPGLGLRLIYFSYDVKMKEKGDIPEGYSVSREKKERFSLILESASTNQTSMYLCASSSSGSRNEQFFGPGTRLTVL.

By sample share, this clonotype is medium-sized. Being off target in a library aimed at alpha chains, this beta chain has a size of little meaning. The V gene is TRBV18, the J gene TRBJ1-1; D gene uncertain. Germline assignment: CDR1 KGHSH and CDR2 LQKENI. Trimming cost V 4 bases and J 1 base, with 7 bases left between them. The CDR3 is made up of 13 amino acids. CDR3 in DNA: TGTGCCAGCTCACAGGGAGAGAACACTGAAGCTTTCTTT. Its protein is CASSQGENTEAFF.

With regard to this clonotype: This beta chain was picked up by a library intended for alpha chains and is off target, so its count carries little meaning. This chain links TRBV6-5 with TRBJ2-1; D gene uncertain. The CDR3 contains 13 residues. In germline, CDR1 is MNHEY, CDR2 SVGAGI. V was shortened by 6 bases and J by 9 bases, with 15 bases between the two germline ends. The CDR3 nucleotides read TGTGCCAGCAGGGTAAGGGCTAGGAGTGAGCAGTTCTTC. This encodes CASRVRARSEQFF.

About this clonotype: In a library made to pick up alpha chains, this beta chain is a stray read with a size that means little. The CDR3 DNA follows: TGCAGTGCTAGTATCCCCAACACCGGGGAGCTGTTTTTT. It translates to CSASIPNTGELFF. This chain connects TRBV20-1 to TRBJ2-2; the D is unclear. This CDR3 contains 13 residues. The germline V gene has CDR1 DFQATT and CDR2 SNEGSKA (reference sequence). V lost 3 bases and J lost 2, with 7 bases in between.

Sample share makes this clonotype large. This beta chain came through as a stray read in a library set up for alpha chains, and its size says little. The chain uses TRBV23-1 and TRBJ2-3; possible D gene TRBD2, 6 bases. TRBV23-1 is placed among ORFs of uncertain function. Trimming left V 8 bases short and J 3 bases short, with 12 bases between. The CDR3 is made up of 13 amino acids. CDR3 region: CASRCGVTDTQYF. The CDR3 nucleotides are TGCGCCAGCCGGTGCGGGGTTACAGATACGCAGTATTTT.

As concerns this clonotype: In a library made to pick up alpha chains, this beta chain is a stray read with a size that means little. The V gene is TRBV6-2 or TRBV6-3, the J gene TRBJ2-5; 9 bases are shared with TRBD2. Germline loops: CDR1 MNHEY, CDR2 SVGEGT. There are 16 residues in the CDR3. Trimming took 4 bases from V and 5 from J; bases not matched to a gene: 11. CDR3 sequence (DNA): TGTGCCAGCAGTTCCTACCGACTAGCGGAGGAGGAGACCCAGTACTTC. This codes for CASSSYRLAEEETQYF.

This clonotype is labeled as medium-sized (0.01 to 0.1%). With the library built for alpha chains, this beta chain is off target and its frequency is not meaningful. V gene TRBV10-3 combines with J gene TRBJ2-3; 10 bases line up with TRBD2. CDR3 length: 15 amino acids. Germline V gene data show CDR1 as ENHRY and CDR2 as SYGVKD. Trimming removed 7 bases from V and 1 base from J; junction bases left unmatched: 5. The CDR3 DNA is TGTGCCATCACCTCTAGCGGGAGAGGCACAGATACGCAGTATTTT. Encoded protein: CAITSSGRGTDTQYF.

About this clonotype: Little can be read into the size of this beta chain, an off-target read in a library designed for alpha chains. This rearrangement joins TRBV5-1 to TRBJ2-5, with D possibly TRBD2 on 5 matching bases. Looked up from germline, CDR1 is SGHRS and CDR2 is YFSETQ. V lost 6 bases and J 1 base, leaving 16 bases between the germline ends. This CDR3 has 15 amino acids. The CDR3 loop is CASTPGASFQETQYF. CDR3 bases: TGCGCCAGCACCCCAGGCGCTAGCTTCCAAGAGACCCAGTACTTC.

This clonotype is judged medium-sized. The library was built for alpha chains, so this beta chain is an off-target read and its size means little. The chain uses TRBV12-3 or TRBV12-4 and TRBJ1-5; D is undetermined. V was shortened by 7 bases and J by 1 base, with 11 bases between the two germline ends. This CDR3 is built from 14 residues. The CDR3 nucleotides are TGTGCCAGCACCAGTCTGGGGAGCAATCAGCCCCAGCATTTT. It yields the protein CASTSLGSNQPQHF.